The rows below give T cell receptor beta chains drawn from one sample of a study of metastatic and nonmetastatic thyroid tumors. TCRdb re-clonotyped the PCR reads through MiXCR. The sample records around 16,000 clones, approximately 25% being singletons. Input material: adjacent normal tissue. The receptor source for this set is a female donor with papillary thyroid cancer or a benign thyroid nodule (not recorded which). Some clones in this sample may be carry-over from other donors' samples. Each CDR3 is given with its conserved first and last residue. Each record gives: CDR3 length, clone size, V gene, J gene, D gene, CDR3 protein, CDR3 DNA. D genes are given only for firm matches. Expanded clones get a size class; other rows say once, few or many, or leave the size out.

>13|NA|TRBV12-3/TRBV12-4|TRBJ1-2|NA
CASSPRPFYGYTF
TGTGCCAGCAGTCCTCGTCCCTTCTATGGCTACACCTTC
>15|few|TRBV28|TRBJ1-5|NA
CASSLWGRRNQPQHF
TGTGCCAGCAGTTTATGGGGACGGAGAAATCAGCCCCAGCATTTT
>15|NA|TRBV20-1|TRBJ2-1|NA
CSAPNINRDPNEQFF
TGCAGTGCTCCTAATATAAACCGGGACCCCAATGAGCAGTTCTTC
>14|NA|TRBV5-5|TRBJ1-1|NA
CASSLARGSGEAFF
TGTGCCAGCAGCTTGGCCCGGGGTTCAGGGGAAGCTTTCTTT
>15|NA|TRBV6-2/TRBV6-3|TRBJ1-5|TRBD1
CASTPDRVLHQPQHF
TGTGCCAGCACCCCGGACAGGGTGTTACATCAGCCCCAGCATTTT
>13|NA|TRBV28|TRBJ2-5|NA
CASSLLRQETQYF
TGTGCCAGCAGTTTATTACGGCAAGAGACCCAGTACTTC
>12|medium-sized|TRBV9|TRBJ1-3|NA
CASSSRWDTIYF
TGTGCCAGCAGCTCCAGGTGGGACACCATATATTTT
>15|few|TRBV11-3|TRBJ2-2|TRBD2
CASSFGLAGAGELFF
TGTGCCAGCAGCTTTGGACTAGCGGGAGCCGGGGAGCTGTTTTTT
>16|NA|TRBV12-3/TRBV12-4|TRBJ2-3|NA
CASSTTASGSTDTQYF
TGTGCCAGCAGTACGACGGCCAGCGGCAGCACAGATACGCAGTATTTT
>16|few|TRBV6-1|TRBJ2-5|TRBD1
CASTRSGTGTSETQYF
TGTGCCAGCACTCGATCCGGGACAGGGACGAGTGAGACCCAGTACTTC
>16|NA|TRBV7-8|TRBJ2-3|NA
CASSLDGSGLTDTQYF
TGTGCCAGCAGCTTGGATGGGTCGGGGCTTACAGATACGCAGTATTTT
>15|NA|TRBV5-1|TRBJ1-1|NA
CASSLVPLGNTEAFF
TGCGCCAGCAGCTTGGTACCCCTCGGGAACACTGAAGCTTTCTTT
>14|few|TRBV19|TRBJ2-5|TRBD1
CASSIGQGKETQYF
TGTGCCAGTAGTATCGGACAGGGGAAAGAGACCCAGTACTTC
>15|NA|TRBV6-1|TRBJ2-1|TRBD2
CASSRTSGRQGEQFF
TGTGCCAGCAGCCGGACTAGCGGGAGACAAGGGGAGCAGTTCTTC
>12|large|TRBV12-3/TRBV12-4|TRBJ1-2|NA
CASIREDYGYTF
TGTGCCAGCATAAGGGAGGACTATGGCTACACCTTC
>13|NA|TRBV24-1|TRBJ1-2|NA
CATSDQGSYGYTF
TGTGCCACCAGTGACCAGGGTTCCTATGGCTACACCTTC
>16|few|TRBV15|TRBJ2-1|TRBD2
CATSRITSGRSNEQFF
TGTGCCACCAGCAGGATTACTAGCGGGAGATCGAATGAGCAGTTCTTC
>16|medium-sized|TRBV20-1|TRBJ1-1|TRBD1
CSASQLGTDLNTEAFF
TGCAGTGCTAGTCAGCTGGGGACAGACTTGAACACTGAAGCTTTCTTT
>18|NA|TRBV19|TRBJ2-1|NA
CASSIVRVRTSSYNEQFF
TGTGCCAGTAGTATAGTTCGGGTACGGACGAGCTCCTACAATGAGCAGTTCTTC
>14|NA|TRBV9|TRBJ2-2|NA
CASSVAKGGGELFF
TGTGCCAGCAGCGTAGCAAAGGGCGGCGGGGAGCTGTTTTTT
>12|many|TRBV11-2|TRBJ1-2|NA
CASSLIRGGYTF
TGTGCCAGCAGCTTAATTCGGGGGGGCTACACCTTC
>16|few|TRBV27|TRBJ2-7|TRBD2
CASSSTSGGLLYEQYF
TGTGCCAGCAGTTCGACTAGCGGGGGACTACTATACGAGCAGTACTTC
>15|NA|TRBV9|TRBJ1-6|NA
CASSVGSSYNSPLHF
TGTGCCAGCAGCGTGGGTAGCTCCTATAATTCACCCCTCCACTTT
>15|NA|TRBV5-1|TRBJ1-6|TRBD1
CASSLAGQGNSPLHF
TGCGCCAGCAGCTTGGCAGGACAGGGGAACTCACCCCTCCACTTT
>16|once|TRBV6-1|TRBJ2-4|TRBD1
CASRGRQGSAKNIQYF
TGTGCCAGCAGGGGACGACAGGGATCGGCCAAAAACATTCAGTACTTC
>13|NA|TRBV24-1|TRBJ1-4|NA
CATSTGANEKLFF
TGTGCCACCAGTACCGGAGCTAATGAAAAACTGTTTTTT
>15|many|TRBV12-3/TRBV12-4|TRBJ1-2|NA
CASSLRLDSVYGYTF
TGTGCCAGCAGTTTACGGCTCGACAGCGTCTATGGCTACACCTTC
>11|NA|TRBV11-3|TRBJ1-1|NA
CASMGNTEAFF
TGTGCCAGCATGGGGAACACTGAAGCTTTCTTT
>13|few|TRBV20-1|TRBJ1-5|NA
CSARGHSNQPQHF
TGCAGTGCTAGGGGACATAGCAATCAGCCCCAGCATTTT
>12|NA|TRBV11-2|TRBJ2-1|TRBD2
CASGRAYNEQFF
TGTGCGAGCGGGAGGGCCTACAATGAGCAGTTCTTC
>13|NA|TRBV6-5|TRBJ2-1|NA
CASSSSSGSEQFF
TGTGCCAGCAGCTCCTCCTCAGGGAGTGAGCAGTTCTTC
>13|medium-sized|TRBV3-1|TRBJ1-2|NA
CASSQGRGSGYTF
TGTGCCAGCAGCCAAGGGAGGGGCTCTGGCTACACCTTC